These 8 T cell receptor beta chains came from one sample sequenced in a study of cytomegalovirus exposure and HLA in healthy donors. The PCR employed 60 Vbeta primers together with 13 Jbeta primers. The table came from immunoSEQ multiplex PCR; TCRdb's copy has only in-frame clones and leaves some out. The sample has about 180,000 clones, 75% to 85% seen once. Sequenced material: PBMCs. These TCRs come from a woman aged 25-40 years in good health and CMV-seropositive.

CDR3 loop: CASGLVVARQGASEAFF. DNA for the CDR3: TGTGCTAGTGGTTTGGTAGTGGCTCGACAGGGGGCGTCTGAAGCTTTCTTT. The rearrangement links TRBV12-5 to TRBJ1-1; TRBD1 aligns across 10 bases. Trimming removed 0 bases from V and 6 bases from J; junction bases left unmatched: 10. Germline values: CDR1 LGHNT, CDR2 FRNRAP. The CDR3 loop spans 17 amino acids. The whole variable domain, filled in from reference TRBV12-5 and TRBJ1-1, reads DARVTQTPRHKVTEMGQEVTMRCQPILGHNTVFWYRQTMMQGLELLAYFRNRAPLDDSGMPKDRFSAEMPDATLATLKIQPSEPRDSAVYFCASGLVVARQGASEAFFGQGTRLTVV.

CDR3 region: CAWTQGYYGYTF. In DNA form, the CDR3 reads TGTGCCTGGACCCAGGGGTACTATGGCTACACCTTC. The chain carries TRBV30 and TRBJ1-2; the D gene is possibly TRBD1 (6 bases). In germline, CDR1 is GTSNPN, CDR2 SVGIG (reference sequence). Between the trimmed V and J ends, which lost 4 bases and 3 bases, there was a span of 9 bases. This CDR3 is built from 12 residues. Looking up the rest from reference TRBV30 and TRBJ1-2 gives the full variable domain: SQTIHQWPATLVQPVGSPLSLECTVEGTSNPNLYWYRQAAGRGLQLLFYSVGIGQISSEVPQNLSASRPQDRQFILSSKKLLLSDSGFYLCAWTQGYYGYTFGSGTRLTVV.

A single count supports this clone. The gene calls are TRBV7-3 and TRBJ1-6; D unclear. CDR1 and CDR2 (germline): SGHTA, FQGTGA. Trimming removed 5 bases at V and 2 bases at J, with 7 bases between. The CDR3 is 14 amino acids. The CDR3 spells CASSRGTYNSPLHF. DNA for the CDR3: TGTGCCAGCAGCCGCGGGACCTATAATTCACCCCTCCACTTT.

This chain connects TRBV29-1 to TRBJ2-7, with 9 nucleotides matching TRBD2. Trimming at V came to 0 bases and at J to 6 bases, leaving 6 bases not matched to a gene. The CDR3 contains 14 residues. The germline V gene encodes CDR1 SQVTM and CDR2 ANQGSEA. The CDR3 spells CSVEDVAGGPEQYF. The CDR3 DNA sequence: TGCAGCGTTGAAGATGTGGCGGGGGGGCCCGAGCAGTACTTC.

This chain connects TRBV5-4 to TRBJ2-1; TRBD1 agrees at 8 bases. The CDR3 loop spans 16 amino acids. J was trimmed by 1 base and V by 4 bases; bases with no gene match: 7. Germline V gene sequence: CDR1 SGHNT, CDR2 YYREEE (reference sequence). CDR3 loop: CASSHDRGWSYNEQFF. DNA of the CDR3: TGTGCCAGCAGCCATGACAGGGGATGGTCCTACAATGAGCAGTTCTTC.

The rearrangement joins TRBV7-8 to TRBJ2-2, with D possibly matching TRBD1 (6 bases). Germline lookup yields CDR1 SGHVS and CDR2 FQNEAQ. The CDR3 totals 15 residues. Trimming stripped 4 bases from V and 1 base from J, with 10 bases between. In DNA, the CDR3 is TGTGCCAGCAGCTGGGACACCCTGAACACCGGGGAGCTGTTTTTT. It specifies CASSWDTLNTGELFF.

J is TRBJ2-1 and V is TRBV11-2, with 12 positions matching TRBD1. The V segment lost 5 bases and the J segment 7 bases; nucleotides outside the gene matches: 6. Germline lookup yields CDR1 SGHAT and CDR2 FQNNGV. The CDR3 contains 15 residues. CDR3 sequence: CASSPGTGGRNEQFF. In nucleotides, the CDR3 is TGTGCCAGCAGCCCAGGGACAGGGGGCAGGAATGAGCAGTTCTTC.

The genes are TRBV28 and TRBJ2-3; possible D gene TRBD2, 6 bases. V lost 8 bases and J 1 base, leaving 13 bases between the germline ends. CDR3 size: 14 residues. Per germline, CDR1 MDHEN and CDR2 SYDVKM. The CDR3 region has the DNA TGTGCCAGCTGGGATTCTAGCGGCACAGATACGCAGTATTTT. Protein product: CASWDSSGTDTQYF.